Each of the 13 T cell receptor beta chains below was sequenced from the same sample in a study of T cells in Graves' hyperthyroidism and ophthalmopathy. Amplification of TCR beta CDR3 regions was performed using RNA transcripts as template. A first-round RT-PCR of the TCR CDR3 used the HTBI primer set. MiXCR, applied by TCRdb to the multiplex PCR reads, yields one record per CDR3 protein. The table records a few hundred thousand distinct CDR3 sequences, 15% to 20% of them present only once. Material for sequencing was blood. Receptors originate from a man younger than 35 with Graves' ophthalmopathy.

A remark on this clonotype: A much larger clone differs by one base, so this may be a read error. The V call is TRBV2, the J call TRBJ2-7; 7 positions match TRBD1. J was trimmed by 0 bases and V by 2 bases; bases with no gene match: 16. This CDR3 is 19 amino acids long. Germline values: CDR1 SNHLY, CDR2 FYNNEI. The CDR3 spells CASSENALTGQSSSYEQYF. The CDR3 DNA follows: TGTGCCAGCAGTGAAAATGCGTTAACGGGACAGTCTAGCTCCTACGAGCAGTACTTC.

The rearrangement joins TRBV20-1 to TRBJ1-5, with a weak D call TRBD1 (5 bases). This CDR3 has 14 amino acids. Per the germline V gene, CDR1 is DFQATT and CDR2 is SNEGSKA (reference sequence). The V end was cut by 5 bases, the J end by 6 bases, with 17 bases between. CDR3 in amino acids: CSAATGTNAQPQHF. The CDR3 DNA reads TGCAGTGCTGCGACGGGGACTAACGCTCAGCCCCAGCATTTT.

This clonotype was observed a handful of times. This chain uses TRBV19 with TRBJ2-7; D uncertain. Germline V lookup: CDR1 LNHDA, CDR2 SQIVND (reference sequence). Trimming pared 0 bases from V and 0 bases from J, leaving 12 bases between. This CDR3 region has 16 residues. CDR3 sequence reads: CASSIDPVDHSYEQYF. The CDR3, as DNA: TGTGCCAGTAGTATAGATCCTGTAGATCACTCCTACGAGCAGTACTTC. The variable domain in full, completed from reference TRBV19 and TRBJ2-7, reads DGGITQSPKYLFRKEGQNVTLSCEQNLNHDAMYWYRQDPGQGLRLIYYSQIVNDFQKGDIAEGYSVSREKKESFPLTVTSAQKNPTAFYLCASSIDPVDHSYEQYFGPGTRLTVT.

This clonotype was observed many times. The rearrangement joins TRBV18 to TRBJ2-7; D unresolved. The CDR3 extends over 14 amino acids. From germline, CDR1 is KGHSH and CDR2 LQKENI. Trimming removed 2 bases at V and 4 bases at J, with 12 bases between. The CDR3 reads CASSPEVLSYEQYF. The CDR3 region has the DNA TGTGCCAGCTCACCAGAGGTCCTTTCATACGAGCAGTACTTC. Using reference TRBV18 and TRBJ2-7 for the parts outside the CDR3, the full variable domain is NAGVMQNPRHLVRRRGQEARLRCSPMKGHSHVYWYRQLPEEGLKFMVYLQKENIIDESGMPKERFSAEFPKEGPSILRIQQVVRGDSAAYFCASSPEVLSYEQYFGPGTRLTVT.

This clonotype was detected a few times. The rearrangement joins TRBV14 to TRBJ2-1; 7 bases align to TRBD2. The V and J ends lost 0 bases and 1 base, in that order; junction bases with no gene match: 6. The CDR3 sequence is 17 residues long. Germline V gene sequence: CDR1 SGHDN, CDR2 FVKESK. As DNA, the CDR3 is TGTGCCAGCAGCCAAGAGACGTCTAGCGGATCCTACAATGAGCAGTTCTTC. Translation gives CASSQETSSGSYNEQFF.

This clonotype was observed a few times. The CDR3 DNA is TGTGCCAGTAGTACGGGGGCAACTAATGAAAAACTGTTTTTT. Amino acids: CASSTGATNEKLFF. This rearrangement joins TRBV19 to TRBJ1-4; the D gene is possibly TRBD1 (5 bases). This CDR3 region has 14 residues. Germline loops: CDR1 LNHDA, CDR2 SQIVND (reference sequence). Trimming pared 4 bases from V and 0 bases from J, leaving 6 bases between.

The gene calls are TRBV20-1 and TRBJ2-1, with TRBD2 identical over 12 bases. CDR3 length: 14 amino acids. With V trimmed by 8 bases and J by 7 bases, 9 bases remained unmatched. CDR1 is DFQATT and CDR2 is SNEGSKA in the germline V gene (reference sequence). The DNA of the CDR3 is TGCAGTCCTCCTTGGACTAGCGGGACGAATGAGCAGTTCTTC. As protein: CSPPWTSGTNEQFF.

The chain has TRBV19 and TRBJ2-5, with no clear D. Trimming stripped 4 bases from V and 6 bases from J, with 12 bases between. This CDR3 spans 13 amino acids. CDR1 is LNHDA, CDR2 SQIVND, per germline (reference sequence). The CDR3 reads CASSKTEEQTQYF. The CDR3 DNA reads TGTGCCAGTAGTAAAACAGAGGAACAGACCCAGTACTTC. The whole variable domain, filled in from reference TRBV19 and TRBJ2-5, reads DGGITQSPKYLFRKEGQNVTLSCEQNLNHDAMYWYRQDPGQGLRLIYYSQIVNDFQKGDIAEGYSVSREKKESFPLTVTSAQKNPTAFYLCASSKTEEQTQYFGPGTRLLVL.

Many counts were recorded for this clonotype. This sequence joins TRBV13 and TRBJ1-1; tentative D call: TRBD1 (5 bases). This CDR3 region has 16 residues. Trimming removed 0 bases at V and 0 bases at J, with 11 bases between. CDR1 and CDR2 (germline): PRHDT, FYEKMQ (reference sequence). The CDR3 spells CASSLGRGDVNTEAFF. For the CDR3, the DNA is TGTGCCAGCAGCTTAGGCCGCGGGGACGTGAACACTGAAGCTTTCTTT.

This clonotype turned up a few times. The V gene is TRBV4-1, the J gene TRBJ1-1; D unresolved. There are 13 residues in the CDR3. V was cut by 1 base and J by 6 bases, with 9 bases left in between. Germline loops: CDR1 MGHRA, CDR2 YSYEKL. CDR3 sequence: CASSQARAPEAFF. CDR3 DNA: TGCGCCAGCAGCCAAGCCCGAGCCCCTGAAGCTTTCTTT.

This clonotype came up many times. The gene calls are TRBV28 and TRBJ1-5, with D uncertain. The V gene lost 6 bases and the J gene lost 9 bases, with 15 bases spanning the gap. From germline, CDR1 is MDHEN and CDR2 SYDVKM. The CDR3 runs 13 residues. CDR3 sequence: CASSQREGLPQHF. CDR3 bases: TGTGCCAGCAGCCAAAGGGAGGGTCTGCCCCAGCATTTT. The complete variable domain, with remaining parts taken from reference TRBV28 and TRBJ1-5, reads DVKVTQSSRYLVKRTGEKVFLECVQDMDHENMFWYRQDPGLGLRLIYFSYDVKMKEKGDIPEGYSVSREKKERFSLILESASTNQTSMYLCASSQREGLPQHFGDGTRLSIL.

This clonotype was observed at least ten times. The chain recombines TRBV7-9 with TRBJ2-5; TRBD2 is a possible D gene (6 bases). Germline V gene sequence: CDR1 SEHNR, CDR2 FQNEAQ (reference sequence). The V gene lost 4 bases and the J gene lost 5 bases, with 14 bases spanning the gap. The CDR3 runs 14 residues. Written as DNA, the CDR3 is TGTGCCAGCAGCTCGGACTCCGCGGGGGAGACCCAGTACTTC. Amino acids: CASSSDSAGETQYF.

CDR3 DNA sequence: TGCAGCGTAGCCGGGACAGAGGAGGGCAATGGCTACACCTTC. It translates to CSVAGTEEGNGYTF. The chain carries TRBV29-1 and TRBJ1-2, with 7 bases identical to TRBD1. The CDR3 is 14 amino acids. With V trimmed by 6 bases and J by 6 bases, 13 bases remained unmatched. Germline loops: CDR1 SQVTM, CDR2 ANQGSEA. Variable domain in full (rest from reference TRBV29-1 and TRBJ1-2): SAVISQKPSRDICQRGTSLTIQCQVDSQVTMMFWYRQQPGQSLTLIATANQGSEATYESGFVIDKFPISRPNLTFSTLTVSNMSPEDSSIYLCSVAGTEEGNGYTFGSGTRLTVV.